One TCR beta chain is described in this entry. The antigen is undetermined. The sample comes from a study of beta chain features in type 1 diabetes. Whole-study results and caveats: Significant though moderate, a shortening of TCRB CDR3s appeared in all four CD4+ subsets of Type 1 diabetes patients.

Naive, central memory, regulatory and stem cell-like memory cells within the CD4+ compartment were sorted using CD45RO/CCR7/CD25/CD127/CD95/CD27. Each of the sorted populations had a purity greater than 95%. V lost 5 bases and J lost 2, with 9 bases in between. The CDR3 is made up of 13 amino acids. Germline assignment: CDR1 SGHTA and CDR2 FQGTGA. Reverse transcription of all isolated RNA meant that expressed TCRB transcripts were sequenced. Method: immunoSEQ multiplex PCR; TCRdb's copy keeps in-frame clones and lacks some. The sample carries 300,000 to 450,000 clones, 8% to 10% recorded once. Sequencing was done on a sample of central memory CD4+ T cells from blood. The chain combines TRBV7-3 with TRBJ1-2; no firm D call. This TCR was recovered from a young man with type 1 diabetes. The CDR3 spells CASSAWVNYGYTF. The CDR3 DNA reads TGTGCCAGCAGCGCGTGGGTCAACTATGGCTACACCTTC.